A single sample gave rise to the 26 T cell receptor beta chains below, sequenced in a study of T cell repertoires in cytomegalovirus infection. TCRdb processed the reads anew with MiXCR; each CDR3 protein has one entry. Of a few hundred thousand distinct CDR3 sequences listed, about a sixth are singletons. The sample taken for sequencing was CD8+ T cells from PBMCs. The receptors come from a human donor in good health (CMV status not recorded). Some clones in this sample may be carry-over from other donors' samples.

The chain has TRBV6-1 and TRBJ2-6; D might be TRBD1 (6 bases). Germline V gene data show CDR1 as MNHNS and CDR2 as SASEGT. Trimming took 6 bases from V and 3 from J, leaving 12 bases between them. This CDR3 comprises 15 residues. The CDR3 DNA follows: TGTGCCAGCAGCAAACAGGGCGATGGGGCCAACGTCCTGACTTTC. It encodes CASSKQGDGANVLTF.

This clonotype was seen only a few times. The chain links TRBV6-2 or TRBV6-3 to TRBJ1-5, with D possibly matching TRBD1 (5 bases). Per germline, CDR1 MNHEY and CDR2 SVGEGT. V was pared by 2 bases and J by 7 bases, with 12 bases between. CDR3 length: 14 amino acids. Written as DNA, the CDR3 is TGTGCCAGCAGTTACGCGTCTTGGGGCCAGCCCCAGCATTTT. Its protein is CASSYASWGQPQHF.

This clonotype showed up just once. The gene calls are TRBV6-1 and TRBJ2-5; the D gene is possibly TRBD2 (6 bases). V was cut by 2 bases and J by 6 bases, with 16 bases left in between. CDR1 is MNHNS, CDR2 SASEGT, per germline. There are 15 residues in the CDR3. CDR3 region: CASSEFGGFGKTQYF. The CDR3 DNA reads as TGTGCCAGCAGTGAATTTGGGGGGTTCGGGAAGACCCAGTACTTC.

V and J are TRBV29-1 and TRBJ2-3; perhaps TRBD2 as D (5 bases). The ends were cut back, 3 bases at V and 6 bases at J, with 16 bases in the middle. The CDR3 has 14 residues. Germline V gives CDR1 SQVTM, CDR2 ANQGSEA. The CDR3 DNA follows: TGCAGCGTTGATCTAGGACTTCGTACCGATACGCAGTATTTT. Residues: CSVDLGLRTDTQYF.

This clonotype was seen many times. This chain connects TRBV6-4 to TRBJ2-7; no clear D. Germline lookup yields CDR1 MRHNA and CDR2 SNTAGT. The V and J ends lost 3 bases and 5 bases respectively, with 5 bases between them. The CDR3 sequence is 11 residues long. CDR3: CASSEWDEQYF. As DNA, the CDR3 is TGTGCCAGCAGTGAATGGGACGAGCAGTACTTC.

This sequence joins TRBV12-3 or TRBV12-4 and TRBJ1-1, with TRBD1 identical over 7 bases. Trimming at V came to 3 bases and at J to 8 bases, leaving 18 bases not matched to a gene. This CDR3 is 17 amino acids long. This chain's CDR3 is CASSFWLTGLMPGEAFF. CDR3 nucleotides: TGTGCCAGCAGTTTCTGGTTGACAGGGCTCATGCCTGGGGAAGCTTTCTTT.

V gene TRBV12-3 or TRBV12-4 combines with J gene TRBJ1-4; 7 nucleotides match TRBD1. The CDR3 runs to 16 residues. After removal of 6 bases from V and 7 bases from J, the junction contained 14 bases not matched to a gene. The CDR3 DNA follows: TGTGCCAGCAGCAACATCATTAGGTCAGGGGGTGAAAAACTGTTTTTT. Its translation: CASSNIIRSGGEKLFF.

The table lists this clonotype with many counts. The genes are TRBV28 and TRBJ1-1; D unresolved. Germline V gene data show CDR1 as MDHEN and CDR2 as SYDVKM. Trimming took 2 bases from V and 5 from J, leaving 15 bases between them. The CDR3 extends over 15 amino acids. The CDR3 loop reads CASSLPVWERTEAFF. CDR3 coding DNA: TGTGCCAGCAGTTTACCTGTTTGGGAGAGAACTGAAGCTTTCTTT. The full variable domain, completed using reference TRBV28 and TRBJ1-1, is DVKVTQSSRYLVKRTGEKVFLECVQDMDHENMFWYRQDPGLGLRLIYFSYDVKMKEKGDIPEGYSVSREKKERFSLILESASTNQTSMYLCASSLPVWERTEAFFGQGTRLTVV.

The table lists this clonotype with many counts. The chain employs TRBV7-2 and TRBJ2-7; TRBD1 agrees at 8 bases. Germline V lookup: CDR1 SGHTA, CDR2 FQGNSA. The CDR3 covers 15 residues. J lost 1 base, V lost 5 bases, and 7 bases had no gene match. The CDR3 loop reads CASSAQWDRSYEQYF. The CDR3 DNA follows: TGTGCCAGCAGCGCCCAGTGGGACAGGTCCTACGAGCAGTACTTC.

This clonotype occurred many times. The rearrangement links TRBV5-6 to TRBJ2-3, with D perhaps matching TRBD1 or TRBD2 (5 bases each). Germline CDR1 is SGHDT and CDR2 is YYEEEE. V lost 4 bases and J 8 bases, leaving 11 bases between the germline ends. This CDR3 has 12 amino acids. The CDR3 DNA sequence: TGTGCCAGCAGCCCGACGGGGCGTACGCAGTATTTT. Protein: CASSPTGRTQYF.

V gene TRBV7-2 combines with J gene TRBJ2-3; TRBD1 might be the D (6 bases). CDR3 length: 15 amino acids. V was shortened by 2 bases and J by 1 base, with 10 bases between the two germline ends. Germline CDR1 reads SGHTA; CDR2 reads FQGNSA. The CDR3 loop is CASSLYAGGTDTQYF. The CDR3 DNA is TGTGCCAGCAGCTTATATGCAGGGGGCACAGATACGCAGTATTTT.

This clonotype turned up a few times. CDR3 in DNA: TGTGCCAGCTCACCACCGACTTCGACAGGGTCGCGGTATGGCTACACCTTC. The encoded protein is CASSPPTSTGSRYGYTF. The chain carries TRBV18 and TRBJ1-2, with TRBD1 matching 7 bases. CDR3 length equals 17 residues. J was trimmed by 5 bases and V by 0 bases; bases with no gene match: 12. The germline CDR1 and CDR2 sequences are KGHSH and LQKENI.

The sample holds a few counts of this clonotype. The V call is TRBV6-6, the J call TRBJ2-4, with a possible D match to TRBD1 (5 bases). Germline V gene data show CDR1 as MNHNY and CDR2 as SVGAGI (reference sequence). CDR3 length: 15 residues. The V and J ends lost 6 bases and 0 bases respectively, with 12 bases between them. The CDR3 coding sequence is TGTGCCAGCAGACAACAAGGGGAAGCCAAAAACATTCAGTACTTC. It translates to CASRQQGEAKNIQYF.

This clonotype was picked up many times. The chain employs TRBV19 and TRBJ1-6, with D unresolved. Germline CDR1 and CDR2: LNHDA and SQIVND (reference sequence). The V end was cut by 5 bases, the J end by 8 bases, with 16 bases between. CDR3 length: 15 residues. CDR3 amino acids: CASSAEGSGDSPLHF. The CDR3 DNA follows: TGTGCCAGTAGTGCGGAAGGGAGCGGGGATTCACCCCTCCACTTT.

This clonotype was seen many times. V and J are TRBV6-1 and TRBJ1-2, with 12 positions matching TRBD1. V gave up 2 bases and J gave up 6 bases; unmatched junction bases: 16. CDR1 MNHNS and CDR2 SASEGT come from the germline V gene. The CDR3 spans 19 residues. CDR3 region: CASSESAQGTGGEMDGYTF. CDR3 DNA: TGTGCCAGCAGTGAATCGGCACAGGGGACAGGGGGCGAAATGGATGGCTACACCTTC.

A word on this clonotype: The junction and the germline gene differ at one end; a read error may be behind it. The V gene is TRBV2, the J gene TRBJ2-7; 8 bases are a match to TRBD1. Germline V lookup: CDR1 SNHLY, CDR2 FYNNEI. CDR3 length: 15 amino acids. The CDR3 region has the DNA TGTGCCAGCAGTGGGACAGGGCGAAGCTCCTGCGAGCAGTACTTC. This translates into CASSGTGRSSCEQYF.

This clonotype has a count of ten or more. V gene TRBV7-2 combines with J gene TRBJ1-1, with a possible D match to TRBD1 (5 bases). Trimming took off 6 bases at V and 8 bases at J, with 13 bases between the two ends. Germline V gives CDR1 SGHTA, CDR2 FQGNSA. The CDR3 is made up of 12 amino acids. Here the CDR3 DNA reads TGTGCCAGCAGATCCTGGGGGGTAGAAGCTTTCTTT. Translated: CASRSWGVEAFF. Full variable domain (outside the CDR3, taken from reference TRBV7-2 and TRBJ1-1): GAGVSQSPSNKVTEKGKDVELRCDPISGHTALYWYRQSLGQGLEFLIYFQGNSAPDKSGLPSDRFSAERTGGSVSTLTIQRTQQEDSAVYLCASRSWGVEAFFGQGTRLTVV.

The chain links TRBV4-1 to TRBJ2-7; 10 bases match TRBD2. V shed 0 bases, J shed 7 bases, and the junction held 9 bases outside the gene matches. Germline CDR1 is MGHRA and CDR2 is YSYEKL. CDR3 length: 16 amino acids. DNA for the CDR3: TGCGCCAGCAGCCAAGAGCCCACGGATAGCGGGGGGGAGCAGTACTTC. This encodes CASSQEPTDSGGEQYF.

This clonotype has ten or more counts. The V and J genes are TRBV7-2 and TRBJ1-5; 7 bases align to TRBD1. Germline CDR1 reads SGHTA; CDR2 reads FQGNSA. The CDR3 contains 17 residues. The V segment lost 5 bases and the J segment 0 bases; nucleotides outside the gene matches: 10. As DNA, the CDR3 is TGTGCCAGCAGCCTCTCGGCGGGACAGTATAGCAATCAGCCCCAGCATTTT. It codes for CASSLSAGQYSNQPQHF.

This clonotype was seen ten or more times. V usage is TRBV7-6 and J usage is TRBJ2-2, with D maybe TRBD1 (5 bases). This CDR3 is built from 14 residues. Trimming took 2 bases from V and 1 from J, leaving 5 bases between them. Germline loops: CDR1 SGHVS, CDR2 FNYEAQ. The CDR3 DNA is TGTGCCAGCAGCTTAACAGGGAACACCGGGGAGCTGTTTTTT. It is translated as CASSLTGNTGELFF.

This clonotype was counted at least ten times. CDR3 coding DNA: TGTGCCAGCAGCTTAGTTGTCACTGAAGCTTTCTTT. It is translated as CASSLVVTEAFF. The chain employs TRBV7-8 and TRBJ1-1; D is undetermined. Germline CDR1 is SGHVS and CDR2 is FQNEAQ. The V gene lost 1 base and the J gene lost 4 bases, with 4 bases spanning the gap. The CDR3 contains 12 residues.

This clonotype was seen more than once but under ten times. The junction differs from germline at one of its ends, possibly a read error. The chain couples TRBV4-1 to TRBJ2-7; perhaps D is TRBD1 or TRBD2 (5 bases each). Germline CDR1 MGHRA, CDR2 YSYEKL. The CDR3 covers 15 residues. The CDR3 here is CASSSGQTDFYEQYF. CDR3 coding DNA: TGTGCCAGCAGCTCGGGGCAGACGGACTTCTACGAGCAGTACTTC.

This clonotype has a count of ten or more. The rearrangement uses TRBV20-1 and TRBJ2-2; no reliable D call. Germline lookup yields CDR1 DFQATT and CDR2 SNEGSKA (reference sequence). This CDR3 region has 17 residues. Trimming shortened V by 5 bases and J by 2 bases, and 21 bases separated the two germline ends. CDR3 protein: CSAYPSVDITNTGELFF. The DNA of the CDR3 is TGCAGTGCTTACCCAAGTGTTGACATTACTAACACCGGGGAGCTGTTTTTT.

As concerns this clonotype: Possible read error: a much larger clone is one base away. V usage is TRBV19 and J usage is TRBJ1-6; unclear D gene. Germline V gene lookup returns CDR1 LNHDA and CDR2 SQIVND (reference sequence). The CDR3 runs to 13 residues. CDR3 DNA sequence: TGTGTCAGTAGCCCAAACATCGATTCACCCCTCCACTTT. Amino acid sequence: CVSSPNIDSPLHF. The full variable domain, in which reference TRBV19 and TRBJ1-6 provide the parts outside the CDR3, is DGGITQSPKYLFRKEGQNVTLSCEQNLNHDAMYWYRQDPGQGLRLIYYSQIVNDFQKGDIAEGYSVSREKKESFPLTVTSAQKNPTAFYLCVSSPNIDSPLHFGNGTRLTVT.

This clonotype turned up a few times. The rearrangement joins TRBV5-6 to TRBJ1-5; D ambiguous. The V end was cut by 2 bases, the J end by 0 bases, with 9 bases between. Germline lookup yields CDR1 SGHDT and CDR2 YYEEEE. The CDR3 loop spans 15 amino acids. This CDR3 reads CASSFADDSNQPQHF. In DNA form, the CDR3 reads TGTGCCAGCAGCTTCGCGGATGATAGCAATCAGCCCCAGCATTTT.

This clonotype was counted many times. The genes are TRBV4-3 and TRBJ2-5; TRBD2 aligns across 7 bases. V lost 5 bases to trimming and J lost 5 bases; unmatched junction nucleotides: 11. Germline-derived CDR1 and CDR2 are LGHNA and YSLEER. The CDR3 contains 15 residues. The CDR3, as DNA: TGCGCCAGCAGCAGAGGACTAGATCAAGCGGAGACCCAGTACTTC. Protein: CASSRGLDQAETQYF.